This record concerns one TCR delta chain sequence. This clone is identified as large (0.1 to 1%). Its antigen is currently not known. Nothing much larger sits one base from this clone, and base qualities are not available. This sample is part of a study of in vitro expanded adult blood gammadelta T cells (dated by TCRdb to 2018 to 2020). Turning to the overall study: Sort purity ranged from 94.4% to 100% Vgamma9Vdelta2 cells among T cells. The study compared the TCR repertoire of Vgamma9Vdelta2 T cells expanded in vitro with a mistletoe-extract drug against those expanded with HMBPP or zoledronate. Cells from each donor were stimulated separately with HMBPP, zoledronate or AbnobaViscum P, and TRG and TRD CDR3 repertoires were sequenced for every condition. A few subjects were included in the TCR repertoire analysis.

Beyond this particular receptor, the publication reports: The TRDV2 repertoire shared between treatments was private to each donor, and multidimensional scaling clustered TRD repertoires by subject rather than stimulant. All repertoires came from in vitro expanded cultures of cells from healthy donors, not from patients treated with mistletoe. AbnobaViscum P-expanded Vgamma9Vdelta2 repertoires showed CDR3 length, diversity and J usage similar to HMBPP- and zoledronate-expanded repertoires, suggesting a polyclonal response. Most of the top TRGV9 CDR3 clonotypes were public, as they were shared across donors and across all three stimulation conditions.

The CDR3 sequence holds 20 residues, the cysteine and phenylalanine included. The read is trimmed to its CDR3 DNA, 60 bases read in frame from base 1. Clipping removes 0 bases from V and 0 bases from J, with 16 as the unmatched junction base count. The germline V gene supplies CDR1 GEAIGNYY and CDR2 EKD. Libraries were made using 5' RACE. For each sample, RNA was extracted from approximately 9,200 sorted cells with the RNeasy Micro Kit. Libraries were prepared using template-switch reverse transcription and then PCR amplification of the CDR3gamma and CDR3delta regions. The amplicons were sequenced on an Illumina MiSeq with the V2 300 kit, which gave 150 bp paired-end reads. The source study handled its data this way. Read quality was checked with FastQC version 0.11.8. Using MiXCR version 3.0.3, reads were aligned to GenBank TRG or TRD reference genes to build the CDR3 sequences. Apart from TRDD assembly using 3 rather than 5 consecutive nucleotides, MiXCR was run with default parameters. Repertoire analyses, including normalized Shannon-Wiener diversity, clonotype tracking and multidimensional scaling, were performed with VDJtools version 1.2.1 under default settings. CDR3 sequences that were out of frame or contained stop codons were removed from analysis. Identical DNA sequences were merged into single rows after TCRdb reprocessed the public reads with CATT. None of the V and J calls come from the authors' own analysis; TCRdb made them. Here the sample has 450 to 650 delta-chain clones; roughly a quarter occur a single time. Of the sample, around 57% falls within the top ten clones.

In light of the paper, this sample's treatment or condition label describes: aminobisphosphonate causing endogenous IPP accumulation, roughly 0.9 uM. Live CD3+ TCRgammadelta+ Vgamma9+ Vdelta2+ T cells were FACS-sorted on a FACS Aria III after expansion. PBMC were exposed to approximately 1 uM zoledronate for one day and then washed three times before expansion. Cultures were expanded over 14 days, and IL-2 was replenished every 3 to 4 days. Once the one-day stimulant pulse was over, the cells were washed three times and then cultured in medium that contained 80 to 100 U/mL IL-2. Before culture, peripheral blood mononuclear cells were isolated using Lymphoprep gradient centrifugation and then cryopreserved in liquid nitrogen.

Sequencing used gamma-delta T cells from peripheral blood expanded in culture, obtained from an in vitro culture stimulated with zoledronate. The clonotype comes from an adult in good health. The rearrangement combines TRDV2 with TRDJ1, and 9 junction bases match TRDD3. At the DNA level, the sequence is TGTGCCTGTGACACCGTCGTACTGGGGGACTCTTCCACTAACACCGATAAACTCATCTTT. This translates into CACDTVVLGDSSTNTDKLIF.